Presented here are 30 T cell receptor beta chains from one specimen sequenced in a study of graft-versus-host responses after intestinal transplantation. Repertoires were generated with immunoSEQ multiplex PCR, while TCRdb's copy carries only in-frame clones and drops some. Of about 9,600 clones in the sample, 80% to 90% are singletons; the top ten hold about 5.2%. Investigators treated the graft tissue so that it released intraepithelial and lamina propria lymphocytes. Here the sequenced sample was ileum tissue, taken roughly 110 weeks after intestinal transplantation. All receptors derive from a human patient who received an intestinal transplant, so some T cells may come from the graft donor.

The chain employs TRBV11-2 and TRBJ2-3, with a weak D call TRBD1 (6 bases). CDR3 length: 13 amino acids. The V end lost 1 base, the J end lost 6 bases, and 8 bases lay between the germline ends. Germline V gene sequence: CDR1 SGHAT, CDR2 FQNNGV. This chain's CDR3 is CASSLAQGDTQYF. CDR3 bases: TGTGCCAGCAGCTTAGCCCAGGGGGATACGCAGTATTTT.

The chain uses TRBV2 and TRBJ1-2; possible D gene TRBD1, 5 bases. With 4 bases removed from V and 4 bases from J, the gap between germline ends came to 16 bases. The CDR3 sequence is 15 residues long. Germline V gives CDR1 SNHLY, CDR2 FYNNEI. CDR3 sequence: CASSGYRSYSYGYTF. DNA of the CDR3: TGTGCCAGCAGTGGGTACAGGAGCTACTCCTATGGCTACACCTTC. The whole variable domain, remainder taken from reference TRBV2 and TRBJ1-2, is EPEVTQTPSHQVTQMGQEVILRCVPISNHLYFYWYRQILGQKVEFLVSFYNNEISEKSEIFDDQFSVERPDGSNFTLKIRSTKLEDSAMYFCASSGYRSYSYGYTFGSGTRLTVV.

The chain employs TRBV11-3 and TRBJ1-1; 7 bases fit TRBD1. The germline gives CDR1 SGHNT, CDR2 YENEEA. CDR3 length: 12 residues. Losses at the gene ends were 5 bases for V and 10 bases for J; bases not matched to a gene: 7. CDR3 coding DNA: TGTGCCAGCAGCACGAACGGACAGGCAGCTTTCTTT. This translates into CASSTNGQAAFF.

V and J are TRBV7-9 and TRBJ2-5, with D tentatively TRBD2 (6 bases). V was shortened by 4 bases and J by 1 base, with 13 bases between the two germline ends. Germline-derived CDR1 and CDR2 are SEHNR and FQNEAQ (reference sequence). The CDR3 runs to 15 residues. The CDR3 DNA reads TGTGCCAGCAGCTGGCCTCAGGGACTCCAAGAGACCCAGTACTTC. As protein: CASSWPQGLQETQYF.

The chain combines TRBV5-1 with TRBJ2-1; D not certain. This CDR3 is built from 13 residues. CDR1 is SGHRS and CDR2 is YFSETQ in the germline V gene. Trimming stripped 2 bases from V and 4 bases from J, with 7 bases between. CDR3 nucleotides: TGCGCCAGCAGCTTAGGTCAGTACAATGAGCAGTTCTTC. Its translation is CASSLGQYNEQFF. The complete variable domain, with remaining parts taken from reference TRBV5-1 and TRBJ2-1, reads KAGVTQTPRYLIKTRGQQVTLSCSPISGHRSVSWYQQTPGQGLQFLFEYFSETQRNKGNFPGRFSGRQFSNSRSEMNVSTLELGDSALYLCASSLGQYNEQFFGPGTRLTVL.

V usage is TRBV4-1 and J usage is TRBJ2-7, with 7 bases identical to TRBD2. The V gene's germline CDR1 is MGHRA and CDR2 YSYEKL. J was trimmed by 2 bases and V by 2 bases; bases with no gene match: 12. This CDR3 comprises 17 residues. The CDR3 sequence: CASSQLLDFRGAYEQYF. CDR3 DNA sequence: TGCGCCAGCAGCCAACTTTTGGACTTTCGGGGGGCCTACGAGCAGTACTTC.

The genes are TRBV10-2 and TRBJ2-3; the match to TRBD2 covers 12 bases. This CDR3 region has 15 residues. CDR1 and CDR2 from the germline V gene are WSHSY and SAAADI. The ends lost 5 bases at V and 1 base at J; junction bases unmatched: 1. CDR3 DNA: TGCGCCAGCAGTCGACTAGCGGGAGGCACAGATACGCAGTATTTT. This codes for CASSRLAGGTDTQYF.

Notes on this clone: At one boundary the junction diverges from the germline segment, which might be a read error. For the CDR3, the DNA is TGCAGCGTTGAAGAAGGCGCCTTC. Encoded protein: CSVEEGAF. The chain employs TRBV29-1 and TRBJ1-2; D gene uncertain. From germline, CDR1 is SQVTM and CDR2 ANQGSEA. The CDR3 runs to 8 residues.

The chain has TRBV15 and TRBJ2-7; D unclear. V lost 8 bases, J lost 7 bases, and 18 bases lay in between. There are 13 residues in the CDR3. The germline CDR1 and CDR2 sequences are LNHNV and YYDKDF (reference sequence). The CDR3, as DNA: TGTGCCACCGCTTCTCAGGCGCTGGGAGAGCAGTACTTC. Its protein is CATASQALGEQYF.

This clone was found once. The chain combines TRBV6-9 with TRBJ1-5; perhaps TRBD1 as D (5 bases). V lost 5 bases and J lost 0, with 11 bases in between. The CDR3 runs 15 residues. From germline, CDR1 is MNHGY and CDR2 SVAAGI. CDR3 loop: CASSPGMNSNQPQHF. The DNA of the CDR3 is TGTGCCAGCAGTCCAGGGATGAATAGCAATCAGCCCCAGCATTTT.

This clone was seen once. CDR3 loop: CASSRDRGPQHF. CDR3 DNA sequence: TGTGCCAGCAGTCGGGACCGCGGCCCCCAGCATTTT. The V call is TRBV28, the J call TRBJ1-5; the D gene is possibly TRBD1 (5 bases). This CDR3 comprises 12 residues. Looked up from germline, CDR1 is MDHEN and CDR2 is SYDVKM. Trimming left V 5 bases short and J 10 bases short, with 12 bases between.

The V and J genes are TRBV5-1 and TRBJ2-7, with 11 bases that match TRBD1. Germline V lookup: CDR1 SGHRS, CDR2 YFSETQ. CDR3 length: 15 amino acids. With 3 bases clipped from V and 4 bases from J, the junction kept 6 bases outside the gene matches. The DNA of the CDR3 is TGCGCCAGCAGCTCCGGACAGGGGGCGGCGTACGAGCAGTACTTC. Translated, it gives CASSSGQGAAYEQYF.

This sequence joins TRBV27 and TRBJ2-5; D gene ambiguous. Trimming cost V 3 bases and J 4 bases, with 12 bases left between them. Germline CDR1 is MNHEY and CDR2 is SMNVEV (reference sequence). The CDR3 sequence is 14 residues long. Here the CDR3 DNA reads TGTGCCAGCAGTTTGATGGGGTCCCGAGAGACCCAGTACTTC. It translates to CASSLMGSRETQYF.

In its sample, this clone was seen once. The chain has TRBV5-1 and TRBJ2-7; tentative D call: TRBD1 (6 bases). Looked up from germline, CDR1 is SGHRS and CDR2 is YFSETQ. Deletions cut 5 bases from V and 5 bases from J, with 23 bases between. This CDR3 comprises 16 residues. The CDR3 protein is CASSEITQGPSHEQYF. The CDR3 DNA reads TGCGCCAGCAGTGAGATAACACAGGGCCCATCTCACGAGCAGTACTTC.

J is TRBJ2-1 and V is TRBV6-6; 9 bases align to TRBD2. The length of the CDR3 is 15 residues. CDR1 is MNHNY, CDR2 SVGAGI, per germline (reference sequence). V was pared by 1 base and J by 5 bases, with 3 bases of the junction left unmatched. The CDR3 protein is CASSYFAGGDNEQFF. The DNA for the CDR3 is TGTGCCAGCAGTTACTTTGCGGGAGGGGACAATGAGCAGTTCTTC.

This chain uses TRBV15 with TRBJ2-5; TRBD2 aligns across 7 bases. There are 16 residues in the CDR3. Germline CDR1 reads LNHNV; CDR2 reads YYDKDF (reference sequence). V dropped 8 bases and J dropped 3; count of bases not matched to a gene: 15. The CDR3: CATQHIGSGGEETQYF. As DNA, the CDR3 is TGTGCCACCCAGCATATCGGGTCGGGGGGAGAAGAGACCCAGTACTTC.

This clone was counted once. This rearrangement joins TRBV7-9 to TRBJ1-4; unclear D gene. V was pared by 5 bases and J by 6 bases, with 4 bases between. This CDR3 is 11 amino acids long. Germline V CDR1 and CDR2: SEHNR, FQNEAQ (reference sequence). The CDR3 DNA reads TGTGCCAGCAGCCGAGATGAAAAACTGTTTTTT. Translation gives CASSRDEKLFF. Full variable domain (outside the CDR3, taken from reference TRBV7-9 and TRBJ1-4): DTGVSQNPRHKITKRGQNVTFRCDPISEHNRLYWYRQTLGQGPEFLTYFQNEAQLEKSRLLSDRFSAERPKGSFSTLEIQRTEQGDSAMYLCASSRDEKLFFGSGTQLSVL.

The chain is built from TRBV4-1 and TRBJ1-6, with D maybe TRBD1 (6 bases). This CDR3 is built from 16 residues. V lost 0 bases to trimming and J lost 6 bases, with 12 bases between them. Germline CDR1 and CDR2: MGHRA and YSYEKL. The CDR3 DNA reads as TGCGCCAGCAGCCAAGAGGGGGCGTCGGGTAATTCACCCCTCCACTTT. This sequence encodes CASSQEGASGNSPLHF.

V is TRBV2 and J is TRBJ1-2, with 9 bases lining up with TRBD1. There are 14 residues in the CDR3. Germline values: CDR1 SNHLY, CDR2 FYNNEI. Trimming took 7 bases from V and 11 from J; bases not matched to a gene: 14. CDR3 bases: TGTGCCAGCACAAAACAGGGGGCGCGAGATGTATACACCTTC. Protein sequence: CASTKQGARDVYTF. Using reference TRBV2 and TRBJ1-2 for the parts outside the CDR3, the full variable domain is EPEVTQTPSHQVTQMGQEVILRCVPISNHLYFYWYRQILGQKVEFLVSFYNNEISEKSEIFDDQFSVERPDGSNFTLKIRSTKLEDSAMYFCASTKQGARDVYTFGSGTRLTVV.

The chain has TRBV7-6 and TRBJ1-6; no clear D gene. Trimming removed 3 bases at V and 8 bases at J, with 8 bases between. CDR1 is SGHVS, CDR2 FNYEAQ, per germline. This CDR3 has 13 amino acids. The chain's CDR3 is CASSFNGYSPLHF. Here the CDR3 DNA reads TGTGCCAGCAGCTTTAATGGATATTCACCCCTCCACTTT. Looking up the rest from reference TRBV7-6 and TRBJ1-6 gives the full variable domain: GAGVSQSPRYKVTKRGQDVALRCDPISGHVSLYWYRQALGQGPEFLTYFNYEAQQDKSGLPNDRFSAERPEGSISTLTIQRTEQRDSAMYRCASSFNGYSPLHFGNGTRLTVT.

This chain links TRBV9 with TRBJ2-6, with D perhaps TRBD1 or TRBD2 (5 bases each). The V end was cut by 2 bases, the J end by 2 bases, with 5 bases between. The CDR3 is 14 amino acids. Germline CDR1 reads SGDLS; CDR2 reads YYNGEE. The CDR3, as DNA: TGTGCCAGCAGCGTGGGGGCTGGGGCCAACGTCCTGACTTTC. Amino acid sequence: CASSVGAGANVLTF.

The genes are TRBV2 and TRBJ2-5; D possibly matches TRBD1 or TRBD2 (5 bases each). Between the trimmed V and J ends, which lost 7 bases and 2 bases, there was a span of 14 bases. The CDR3 is 14 amino acids. Germline V CDR1 and CDR2: SNHLY, FYNNEI. CDR3 sequence: CASTGPSGQETQYF. In DNA form, the CDR3 reads TGTGCCAGCACGGGGCCATCAGGGCAAGAGACCCAGTACTTC. Together with reference TRBV2 and TRBJ2-5, the CDR3 gives the full variable domain: EPEVTQTPSHQVTQMGQEVILRCVPISNHLYFYWYRQILGQKVEFLVSFYNNEISEKSEIFDDQFSVERPDGSNFTLKIRSTKLEDSAMYFCASTGPSGQETQYFGPGTRLLVL.

This sequence joins TRBV2 and TRBJ2-5, with 7 bases identical to TRBD2. The CDR3 runs 17 residues. CDR1 SNHLY and CDR2 FYNNEI come from the germline V gene. Trimming at V came to 3 bases and at J to 1 base, leaving 11 bases not matched to a gene. In nucleotides, the CDR3 is TGTGCCAGCAGTGAGGGGGGGTTAGCGGAGATCCAAGAGACCCAGTACTTC. Its translation: CASSEGGLAEIQETQYF.

The genes are TRBV11-2 and TRBJ1-2; maybe TRBD1 (5 bases). With 1 base removed from V and 8 bases from J, the gap between germline ends came to 8 bases. The germline V gene has CDR1 SGHAT and CDR2 FQNNGV. The length of the CDR3 is 12 residues. The CDR3 DNA reads TGTGCCAGCAGCTTAGGGGGGGGAGGCTACACCTTC. It is translated as CASSLGGGGYTF.

CDR3: CASSPPSGVETQYF. The CDR3 DNA is TGTGCCAGCTCACCACCCAGCGGGGTCGAGACCCAGTACTTC. The chain is built from TRBV18 and TRBJ2-5; TRBD2 aligns across 7 bases. The V gene end was trimmed by 0 bases and the J gene end by 5 bases; junction bases not matched to a gene: 3. CDR3 length: 14 amino acids. The germline gives CDR1 KGHSH, CDR2 LQKENI. The full variable domain, its missing parts supplied by reference TRBV18 and TRBJ2-5, is NAGVMQNPRHLVRRRGQEARLRCSPMKGHSHVYWYRQLPEEGLKFMVYLQKENIIDESGMPKERFSAEFPKEGPSILRIQQVVRGDSAAYFCASSPPSGVETQYFGPGTRLLVL.

V usage is TRBV18 and J usage is TRBJ1-1; the D is unclear. CDR1 is KGHSH, CDR2 LQKENI, per germline. V was cut by 3 bases and J by 11 bases, with 19 bases left in between. The CDR3 has 14 residues. The DNA of the CDR3 is TGTGCCAGCTCACCTGCCGGGTCGTCTCCCGGCGCTTTCTTT. This sequence encodes CASSPAGSSPGAFF.

This clone was detected once. The chain is built from TRBV5-1 and TRBJ2-2; no clear D gene. CDR1 is SGHRS and CDR2 is YFSETQ in the germline V gene. Trimming removed 0 bases from V and 3 bases from J, with 3 bases in between. The CDR3 is 13 residues long. The CDR3 loop is CASSLGDTGELFF. CDR3 DNA sequence: TGCGCCAGCAGCTTGGGGGACACCGGGGAGCTGTTTTTT.

The chain links TRBV11-3 to TRBJ2-1; TRBD2 agrees at 14 bases. Trimming removed 1 base from V and 5 bases from J; junction bases left unmatched: 4. The CDR3 is 17 residues long. Germline-derived CDR1 and CDR2 are SGHNT and YENEEA. The chain's CDR3 is CASSLGLGLAGDNEQFF. The DNA for the CDR3 is TGTGCCAGCAGCTTAGGCCTGGGACTAGCGGGAGACAATGAGCAGTTCTTC.

The V gene is TRBV27, the J gene TRBJ2-7, with D tentatively TRBD1 (5 bases). Trimming took off 5 bases at V and 5 bases at J, with 22 bases between the two ends. The CDR3 sequence is 16 residues long. Germline loops: CDR1 MNHEY, CDR2 SMNVEV (reference sequence). The CDR3 region is CASSNSGSSATNEQYF. The CDR3 nucleotides are TGTGCCAGCAGTAACTCAGGGTCGTCGGCAACAAACGAGCAGTACTTC.

The chain employs TRBV2 and TRBJ2-5, with a tentative D call TRBD2 (7 bases). CDR1 and CDR2 (germline): SNHLY, FYNNEI. Trimming removed 3 bases from V and 7 bases from J, with 12 bases in between. This CDR3 is 13 amino acids long. The CDR3 DNA reads TGTGCCAGCAGTGACGAGGGGGAGGGGACCCAGTACTTC. Protein: CASSDEGEGTQYF.